This T cell receptor beta chain was retrieved from a study of blood T cell repertoires in COVID-19 (dated by TCRdb to about 2020). Concerning the study at large: The collaborator samples originated in the United States, Italy and Spain and spanned the acute and convalescent phases of COVID-19. Subjects who had been exposed to COVID-19, were actively infected with it, or had recovered from it provided the deeply sampled blood TCRbeta repertoires that made up the dataset. Where HLA class I and class II types were available, the types were taken from metadata supplied by the sample provider, not from assay-based typing. Sample metadata almost always included a de-identified subject ID, COVID-19 status, age in years and sex. The samples were drawn from the first 160 participants of the ongoing ImmuneRACE study and from 1,254 subjects provided by 6 global collaborators. The material from the prospective study consisted of cDNA or gDNA derived from T cells, B-cell-depleted T cells, or PBMCs. A freely available public database, intended as a resource for researchers studying the immune response to SARS-CoV-2, is where the repertoires were released.

What the research found in general, with its limitations: The amount of clinical and demographic metadata varied by source and participant and was provided uncurated.

Whole blood was collected in K2EDTA tubes by collaborating institutions according to the institutions' own protocols. For TCRbeta analysis, collaborators shipped samples as frozen whole blood, isolated PBMCs, or DNA extracted from either of those sample types. TCRbeta CDR3 regions were amplified from genomic DNA using the immunoSEQ Assay, a bias-controlled multiplex PCR. From the authors' description of their analysis: Nucleated cell counts per sample were estimated from amplification of reference gene primers within the assay. To quantify the absolute abundance of each unique TCRbeta CDR3 rearrangement, sequence reads were collapsed and filtered. For each sample, productive Simpson clonality was calculated as the square root of Simpson's diversity index across productive rearrangements. In its TCRdb copy, this immuneACCESS table keeps in-frame sequences only and misses some clones. Where compared with another copy, unresolved V genes explain less than half of these, and the others have no known cause. D and trimming come from the DNA, and the V and J calls and clone size come from that table. For this sample there are 250,000 to 350,000 clones; around 90% appear just once. The ten top clones hold roughly 2.3% of the sample.

On this clone: Its antigen specificity is not known. No qualities accompany the bases; no much larger clone lies one base away.

Sequenced input: peripheral blood. The clonotype comes from a man aged 18 to 30 with active or convalescent COVID-19.

In nucleotides, the sequence is TGCGCCAGCAGCCGGGACAGTTCAGGAGAGCAGTACTTC. Translated, it gives CASSRDSSGEQYF. This receptor chain uses TRBV5-1 and TRBJ2-7; 7 central nucleotides agree with TRBD1. Per the germline V gene, SGHRS is the CDR1 and YFSETQ is the CDR2. From the cysteine up to the phenylalanine, the CDR3 has a length of 13 residues. Just CDR3 DNA is preserved here, 39 bases in frame from base 1. From V the trimming removes 4 bases and from J it removes 7 bases, while the gene matches leave 8 bases of the junction unaccounted for.